These T cell receptor beta chains were read from a single sample in a study of technical replicates of blood from several donors. Repertoires were generated with immunoSEQ multiplex PCR, while TCRdb's copy carries only in-frame clones and drops some. Here the sample spans tens of thousands of clones, 86% being singletons. Sequencing was carried out using PBMCs. The receptors shown here come from a human donor in good health. Some clones in this sample may be carry-over from other donors' samples. The CDR3 runs from the conserved cysteine through the conserved F or W. A D gene is named only where the DNA matches it firmly. A clone size is listed for some rows: how often the clone was seen (once, few, many), or a class if it is expanded.

clone_size d_call j_call v_call cdr3_nt cdr3_aa
NA NA TRBJ1-2 TRBV16 TGTGCCAGCAGCCAACGGCCAGGAAACTATGGCTACACCTTC CASSQRPGNYGYTF
NA NA TRBJ1-1 TRBV30 TGTGCCTGGAGGGGCTTAGGGGGAGGGAGCACTGAAGCTTTCTTT CAWRGLGGGSTEAFF
NA TRBD2 TRBJ2-7 TRBV6-4 TGTGCCAGCAGTGACTCGACTAGCGGGAGGCCGGCCTACGAGCAGTACTTC CASSDSTSGRPAYEQYF
NA NA TRBJ2-1 TRBV11-3 TGTGCCAGCAGCTTAGGCGGCTCTCCTCCTAATGAGCAGTTCTTC CASSLGGSPPNEQFF
few NA TRBJ1-1 TRBV9 TGTGCCAGCAGCGTACTTCCGACAGGTGGGGTAGGAGCTTTCTTT CASSVLPTGGVGAFF
NA NA TRBJ1-6 TRBV19 TGTGCCAGTAGTTCGCGGACATTGGGTAATTCACCCCTCCACTTT CASSSRTLGNSPLHF
NA TRBD1 TRBJ2-7 TRBV15 TGTGCCACCCAGAATACCTTGGGGACAGGGAAATCCTACGAGCAGTACTTC CATQNTLGTGKSYEQYF
once TRBD1 TRBJ1-1 TRBV18 TGTGCCAGCTCACAAACACAGGGGGGAAGCACTGAAGCTTTCTTT CASSQTQGGSTEAFF
NA TRBD2 TRBJ2-2 TRBV11-2 TGTGCCAGCAGCCCCATAGGGACTAGCGCGACCGGGGAGCTGTTTTTT CASSPIGTSATGELFF
NA NA TRBJ2-3 TRBV5-1 TGCGCCAGCAGCTTGGGACAGATCACAGATACGCAGTATTTT CASSLGQITDTQYF
NA NA TRBJ2-7 TRBV7-9 TGTGCCAGCAGCTTTCGGGACTCTAGCGAGCAGTACTTC CASSFRDSSEQYF
NA TRBD1 TRBJ2-5 TRBV19 TGTGCCAGTACCGACAGGGGGAGGGAGACCCAGTACTTC CASTDRGRETQYF
NA TRBD1 TRBJ1-2 TRBV6-5 TGTGCCAGCAGTTACGTAGGACAGGGCCCTAACTATGGCTACACCTTC CASSYVGQGPNYGYTF
NA TRBD1 TRBJ2-2 TRBV9 TGTGCCAGCAGCGCCCAATCCGGGACAGGGTGGACCGGGGAGCTGTTTTTT CASSAQSGTGWTGELFF
NA NA TRBJ1-5 TRBV7-2 TGTGCCAGCACCTCAACAGGGAACAATCAGCCCCAGCATTTT CASTSTGNNQPQHF
NA NA TRBJ2-1 TRBV7-2 TGTGCCAGCAGCTTAGCCCATTCCAGCGGGCTCAATGAGCAGTTCTTC CASSLAHSSGLNEQFF
NA NA TRBJ2-3 TRBV11-1 TGTGCCAGCAGCTACCTAGCTAATCACCCAGATACGCAGTATTTT CASSYLANHPDTQYF